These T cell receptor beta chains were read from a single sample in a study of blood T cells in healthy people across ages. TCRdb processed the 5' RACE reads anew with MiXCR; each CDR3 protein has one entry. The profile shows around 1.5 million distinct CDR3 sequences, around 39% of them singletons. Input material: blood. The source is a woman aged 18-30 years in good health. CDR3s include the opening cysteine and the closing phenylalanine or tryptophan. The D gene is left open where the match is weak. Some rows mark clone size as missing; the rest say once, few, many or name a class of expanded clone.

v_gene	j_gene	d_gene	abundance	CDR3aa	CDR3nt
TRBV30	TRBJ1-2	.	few	CAWSGRGRGYTF	TGTGCCTGGAGTGGGAGAGGGCGTGGCTACACCTTC
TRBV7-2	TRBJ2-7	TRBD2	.	CASSSGGGWYEQYF	TGTGCCAGCAGCTCGGGAGGAGGGTGGTACGAGCAGTACTTC
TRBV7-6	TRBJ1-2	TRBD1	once	CASSLRGTGKQANYGYTF	TGTGCCAGCAGCTTACGCGGGACAGGGAAACAAGCTAACTATGGCTACACCTTC
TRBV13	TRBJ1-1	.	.	CASSLAQPGTEAFF	TGTGCCAGCAGCTTAGCACAGCCTGGCACTGAAGCTTTCTTT
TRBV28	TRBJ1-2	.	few	CASRSPGHNYGYTF	TGTGCCAGCAGATCCCCGGGACACAACTATGGCTACACCTTC
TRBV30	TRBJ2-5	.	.	CAWSVPSGEETQYF	TGTGCCTGGAGTGTACCTTCAGGGGAAGAGACCCAGTACTTC
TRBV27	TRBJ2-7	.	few	CASSFGRSADEQYF	TGTGCCAGCAGTTTCGGACGATCGGCCGACGAGCAGTACTTC
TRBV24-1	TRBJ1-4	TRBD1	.	CATSDTGQGTTNEKLFF	TGTGCCACCAGTGATACGGGACAGGGTACAACTAATGAAAAACTGTTTTTT
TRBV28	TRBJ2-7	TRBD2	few	CASSPAGGRYEQYF	TGTGCCAGCAGTCCTGCGGGGGGCCGCTACGAGCAGTACTTC
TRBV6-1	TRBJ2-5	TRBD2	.	CASSEHPPSPSGQETQYF	TGTGCCAGCAGTGAACACCCCCCATCGCCTAGCGGACAAGAGACCCAGTACTTC
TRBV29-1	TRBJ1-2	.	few	CSVEDRVNYGYTF	TGCAGCGTTGAGGACAGAGTTAACTATGGCTACACCTTC